This entry lists 18 T cell receptor beta chains sequenced from one sample in a study of Ad26.COV2.S vaccination and SARS-CoV-2 variants (dated by TCRdb to about 2021). The protocol used for the library was the immunoSEQ multiplex PCR assay. The immuneACCESS repertoire file appears here via TCRdb, limited to in-frame rearrangements. These files lack a portion of the clones; in checked studies, under half of the deficit traces to unresolved V genes, and the cause of the others is not known. The sample data list roughly 450,000 clones, and 80% to 95% of these were observed just once. The top ten clones comprise 12% of the sample. The label giving this sample's treatment or condition can be read as: some 19 received Ad26.COV2.S at low or high dose, single or two shots; a few received placebo; per-sample allocation not given. For vaccine and placebo recipients, repertoires were sequenced using samples collected on day 63 after the first injection.

The sample in question was peripheral blood, obtained in a trial of Ad26.COV2.S vaccine versus placebo. Receptor source: a person between 18 and 60 years old who received the Ad26.COV2.S COVID-19 vaccine or a placebo.

The gene calls are TRBV4-2 and TRBJ2-3; the D gene is possibly TRBD2 (6 bases). The CDR3 has 16 residues. Germline V gene lookup returns CDR1 LGHNA and CDR2 YNFKEQ. Trimming took 0 bases from V and 4 from J, leaving 14 bases between them. This CDR3 is CASSQDAGSSADTQYF. CDR3 coding DNA: TGTGCCAGCAGCCAAGACGCCGGGAGTAGCGCAGATACGCAGTATTTT.

The chain combines TRBV20-1 with TRBJ2-3; D is unclear. The CDR3 sequence is 15 residues long. Per germline, CDR1 DFQATT and CDR2 SNEGSKA (reference sequence). Trimming stripped 3 bases from V and 0 bases from J, with 13 bases between. The CDR3 loop is CSASQPMESTDTQYF. DNA of the CDR3: TGCAGTGCTAGTCAACCTATGGAAAGCACAGATACGCAGTATTTT.

The chain's CDR3 is CASSLVASLFDEQFF. The CDR3 DNA follows: TGCGCCAGCAGCTTGGTGGCTAGCTTATTCGATGAGCAGTTCTTC. The J gene is TRBJ2-1, the V gene TRBV5-1; D perhaps matches TRBD2 (5 bases). CDR1 and CDR2 (germline): SGHRS, YFSETQ. The CDR3 runs 15 residues. Deletions cut 0 bases from V and 8 bases from J, with 15 bases between.

The chain couples TRBV18 to TRBJ2-7; tentatively, D is TRBD2 (6 bases). The CDR3 totals 16 residues. The V end was cut by 3 bases, the J end by 5 bases, with 20 bases between. Germline values: CDR1 KGHSH, CDR2 LQKENI. The CDR3 DNA is TGTGCCAGCTCACCCGGACTCTCTGGAGGGGTGAACGAGCAGTACTTC. It codes for CASSPGLSGGVNEQYF.

J is TRBJ1-6 and V is TRBV25-1, with a possible D match to TRBD1 (5 bases). In germline, CDR1 is MGHDK, CDR2 SYGVNS. There are 14 residues in the CDR3. Trimming took off 6 bases at V and 6 bases at J, with 12 bases between the two ends. The CDR3 sequence is CASSPHQGNSPLHF. CDR3 in DNA: TGTGCCAGCAGCCCCCATCAGGGTAATTCACCCCTCCACTTT.

CDR3 DNA sequence: TGTGCCAGCAGTTCACGTTATAGCAATCAGCCCCAGCATTTT. As protein: CASSSRYSNQPQHF. V gene TRBV28 combines with J gene TRBJ1-5, with D unclear. Germline assignment: CDR1 MDHEN and CDR2 SYDVKM. The CDR3 covers 14 residues. The V end lost 4 bases, the J end lost 0 bases, and 7 bases lay between the germline ends.

This clone appeared once. The chain couples TRBV7-9 to TRBJ2-3; D remains ambiguous. Germline assignment: CDR1 SEHNR and CDR2 FQNEAQ (reference sequence). The CDR3 loop spans 15 amino acids. V was cut by 3 bases and J by 5 bases, with 15 bases left in between. CDR3: CASSFASSPIDTQYF. Written as DNA, the CDR3 is TGTGCCAGCAGCTTCGCGTCTAGTCCAATAGATACGCAGTATTTT.

The chain has TRBV6-2 or TRBV6-3 and TRBJ2-6; D unclear. This CDR3 has 14 residues. The V end was cut by 6 bases, the J end by 4 bases, with 10 bases between. Per the germline V gene, CDR1 is MNHEY and CDR2 is SVGEGT. Written as DNA, the CDR3 is TGTGCCAGCAGCCGGGTCGGCGGGGCCAACGTCCTGACTTTC. It encodes CASSRVGGANVLTF.

As DNA, the CDR3 is TGTGCCAGCAGCCGGCCAGCGGGAGGGGACATTCAGTACTTC. Its protein is CASSRPAGGDIQYF. The chain has TRBV3-1 (or the pseudogene TRBV3-2) and TRBJ2-4; TRBD2 agrees at 10 bases. The CDR3 totals 14 residues. The germline CDR1 and CDR2 sequences are LGHDT and YNNKEL (reference sequence). V lost 4 bases and J lost 8; bases outside the gene matches: 5.

The chain links TRBV19 to TRBJ2-1; TRBD1 matches 8 bases. From germline, CDR1 is LNHDA and CDR2 SQIVND (reference sequence). This CDR3 has 15 residues. Trimming removed 3 bases from V and 8 bases from J; junction bases left unmatched: 9. CDR3 region: CASSISGQGLDEQFF. In nucleotides, the CDR3 is TGTGCCAGTAGTATCTCAGGACAGGGTTTGGATGAGCAGTTCTTC.

This clone occurred a few times. CDR3 region: CASSFGTGDNEQFF. In DNA, the CDR3 is TGTGCCAGCAGCTTCGGGACAGGGGACAATGAGCAGTTCTTC. The genes are TRBV5-4 and TRBJ2-1; 10 nucleotides match TRBD1. The J segment lost 5 bases and the V segment lost 2 bases, leaving 1 base of the junction unmatched. Per germline, CDR1 SGHNT and CDR2 YYREEE (reference sequence). The CDR3 is made up of 14 amino acids.

This chain uses TRBV28 with TRBJ2-2; D is ambiguous. The CDR3 contains 16 residues. Trimming took off 4 bases at V and 2 bases at J, with 14 bases between the two ends. In germline, CDR1 is MDHEN, CDR2 SYDVKM. The CDR3 spells CASSYPLSKNTGELFF. In nucleotides, the CDR3 is TGTGCCAGCAGTTATCCGCTTTCGAAAAACACCGGGGAGCTGTTTTTT.

The chain combines TRBV19 with TRBJ2-1; weak D call: TRBD2 (6 bases). Germline assignment: CDR1 LNHDA and CDR2 SQIVND (reference sequence). There are 16 residues in the CDR3. The ends were cut back, 3 bases at V and 7 bases at J, with 19 bases in the middle. For the CDR3, the DNA is TGTGCCAGTAGTATCTTACCAGCGGGTGTTAGAAATGAGCAGTTCTTC. This translates into CASSILPAGVRNEQFF.

The gene calls are TRBV28 and TRBJ1-6; the D gene is possibly TRBD1 (5 bases). CDR1 is MDHEN, CDR2 SYDVKM, per germline. V was shortened by 4 bases and J by 9 bases, with 22 bases between the two germline ends. The CDR3 has 17 residues. The CDR3 sequence is CASSSQRRDSSGSPLHF. Written as DNA, the CDR3 is TGTGCCAGCAGTTCCCAGCGTCGGGACTCCTCGGGTTCACCCCTCCACTTT. The entire variable domain, with the rest obtained from reference TRBV28 and TRBJ1-6, is as follows: DVKVTQSSRYLVKRTGEKVFLECVQDMDHENMFWYRQDPGLGLRLIYFSYDVKMKEKGDIPEGYSVSREKKERFSLILESASTNQTSMYLCASSSQRRDSSGSPLHFGNGTRLTVT.

This chain links TRBV28 with TRBJ2-3, with 13 positions matching TRBD2. Germline assignment: CDR1 MDHEN and CDR2 SYDVKM. This CDR3 comprises 18 residues. J lost 5 bases, V lost 4 bases, and 12 bases had no gene match. This chain's CDR3 is CASSSPGLAGIGGDTQYF. The CDR3 DNA sequence: TGTGCCAGCAGTTCGCCGGGACTAGCGGGGATCGGAGGAGATACGCAGTATTTT.

The J gene is TRBJ2-5, the V gene TRBV29-1; D remains unclear. V was cut by 5 bases and J by 3 bases, with 4 bases left in between. CDR3 length: 10 amino acids. Germline V gives CDR1 SQVTM, CDR2 ANQGSEA. The CDR3 nucleotides read TGCAGCGTTCAAAAAGAGACCCAGTACTTC. Protein product: CSVQKETQYF.

V and J are TRBV7-9 and TRBJ2-7, with D hard to call. Germline assignment: CDR1 SEHNR and CDR2 FQNEAQ (reference sequence). Trimming removed 5 bases from V and 5 bases from J, with 7 bases in between. The CDR3 has 11 amino acids. The CDR3 protein is CASSLTHEQYF. The DNA of the CDR3 is TGTGCCAGCAGCCTAACCCACGAGCAGTACTTC. Full variable domain (rest looked up from reference TRBV7-9 and TRBJ2-7): DTGVSQNPRHKITKRGQNVTFRCDPISEHNRLYWYRQTLGQGPEFLTYFQNEAQLEKSRLLSDRFSAERPKGSFSTLEIQRTEQGDSAMYLCASSLTHEQYFGPGTRLTVT.

The J gene is TRBJ2-5, the V gene TRBV30, with D perhaps TRBD2 (5 bases). The germline V and J ends were trimmed by 5 bases and 12 bases, with 16 bases remaining between them. The CDR3 is 11 residues long. Germline-derived CDR1 and CDR2 are GTSNPN and SVGIG (reference sequence). This CDR3 is CAWGGYSSKYF. The DNA for the CDR3 is TGTGCCTGGGGAGGTTACAGTTCCAAGTACTTC.